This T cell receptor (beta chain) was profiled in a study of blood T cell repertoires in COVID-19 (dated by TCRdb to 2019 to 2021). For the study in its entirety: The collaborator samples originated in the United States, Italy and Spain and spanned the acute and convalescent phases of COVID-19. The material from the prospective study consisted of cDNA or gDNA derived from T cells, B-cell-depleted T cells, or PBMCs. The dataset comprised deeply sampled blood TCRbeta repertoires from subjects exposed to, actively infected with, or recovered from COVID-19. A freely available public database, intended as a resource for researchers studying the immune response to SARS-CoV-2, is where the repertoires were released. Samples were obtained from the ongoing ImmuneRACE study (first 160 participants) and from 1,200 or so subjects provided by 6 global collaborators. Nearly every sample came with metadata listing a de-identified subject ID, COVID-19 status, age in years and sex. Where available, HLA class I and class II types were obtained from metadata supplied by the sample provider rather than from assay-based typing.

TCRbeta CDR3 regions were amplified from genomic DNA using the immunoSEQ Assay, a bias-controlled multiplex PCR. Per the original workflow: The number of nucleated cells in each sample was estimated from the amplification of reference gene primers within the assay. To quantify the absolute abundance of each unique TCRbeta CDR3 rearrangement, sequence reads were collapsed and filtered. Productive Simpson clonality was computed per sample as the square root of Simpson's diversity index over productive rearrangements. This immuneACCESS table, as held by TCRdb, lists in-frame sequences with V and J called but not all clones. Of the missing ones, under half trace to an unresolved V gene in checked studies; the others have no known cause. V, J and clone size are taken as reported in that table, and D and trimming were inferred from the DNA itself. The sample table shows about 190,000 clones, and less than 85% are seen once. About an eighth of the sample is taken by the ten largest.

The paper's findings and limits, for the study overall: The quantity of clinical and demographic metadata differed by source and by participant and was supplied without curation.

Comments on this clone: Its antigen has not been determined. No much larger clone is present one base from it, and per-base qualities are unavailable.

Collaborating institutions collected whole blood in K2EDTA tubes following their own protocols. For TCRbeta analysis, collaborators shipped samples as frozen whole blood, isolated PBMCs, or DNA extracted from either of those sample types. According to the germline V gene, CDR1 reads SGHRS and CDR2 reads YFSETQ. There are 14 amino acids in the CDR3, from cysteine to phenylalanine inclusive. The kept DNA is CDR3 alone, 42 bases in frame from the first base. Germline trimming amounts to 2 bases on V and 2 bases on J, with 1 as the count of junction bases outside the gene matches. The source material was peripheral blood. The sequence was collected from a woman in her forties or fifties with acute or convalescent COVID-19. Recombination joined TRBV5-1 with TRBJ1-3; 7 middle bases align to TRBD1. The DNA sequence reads TGCGCCAGCAGCTTAGACAGGGCTGGAAACACCATATATTTT. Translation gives CASSLDRAGNTIYF. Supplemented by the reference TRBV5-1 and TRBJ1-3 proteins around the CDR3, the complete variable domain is KAGVTQTPRYLIKTRGQQVTLSCSPISGHRSVSWYQQTPGQGLQFLFEYFSETQRNKGNFPGRFSGRQFSNSRSEMNVSTLELGDSALYLCASSLDRAGNTIYFGEGSWLTVV.